This T cell receptor (beta chain) was documented in a study of shared clonotypes between healthy human individuals. Notes on the study in general: A reduction in generation probabilities was seen for non-shared clonotypes relative to those shared by all four donors.

Germline CDR1 is MDHEN and CDR2 is SYDVKM. The CDR3 loop spans 16 amino acids. V shed 5 bases and J shed 7 bases, with 23 bases lying between them. Concerning this clone itself: The antigen remains undetermined.

Genomic DNA of every subset was divided equally among multiple immunoSEQ plates. Template for every sorted-subset replicate PCR totaled approximately 200 ng DNA, 25,000 to 30,000 T cell genomes. The protocol was immunoSEQ multiplex PCR, while the TCRdb copy is restricted to in-frame clones and leaves out a portion. Of 2.3 million or so clones in the sample, over 90% were seen once. Both subsets, CD45RA+ naive and CD45RA-negative memory, were split from the CD4+ cells. The TCR sequence derives from a man between 18 and 35 years old in good health. Some clones in this sample may be carry-over from other donors' samples. The material sequenced was naive CD4+ T cells from PBMCs. Subset of the sample: CD45RA+ positively selected. The V call is TRBV28, the J call TRBJ2-5; TRBD1 or TRBD2 may be the D gene (6 bases each). CDR3 bases: TGTGCCAGCAGTCCCCGACAGAACTTCGGGGGCGGGACCCAGTACTTC. Its translation is CASSPRQNFGGGTQYF.